This T cell receptor beta chain was found in a study of blood T cell repertoires in COVID-19. Trimming cost V 7 bases and J 1 base; bases outside gene matches: 5. The CDR3 is 14 residues long. The germline V gene has CDR1 MDHEN and CDR2 SYDVKM. Only in-frame clones appear in the TCRdb table, and some are missing; sequencing was by immunoSEQ multiplex PCR. The table includes hundreds of thousands of clones, roughly 89% detected once. This sequence was found in a woman aged 40 to 55 with COVID-19, enrolled during active disease. Sample: peripheral blood. The chain employs TRBV28 and TRBJ1-1; TRBD1 agrees at 8 bases. The CDR3 spells CASKPGQANTEAFF. The CDR3 DNA reads TGTGCCAGCAAGCCGGGACAGGCGAACACTGAAGCTTTCTTT. Variable domain in full (rest from reference TRBV28 and TRBJ1-1): DVKVTQSSRYLVKRTGEKVFLECVQDMDHENMFWYRQDPGLGLRLIYFSYDVKMKEKGDIPEGYSVSREKKERFSLILESASTNQTSMYLCASKPGQANTEAFFGQGTRLTVV.